The following is a T cell receptor (beta chain) sequence with its context. The sample comes from a study of cytotoxic CD8 clonotypes in ibrutinib-treated CLL. Study as a whole: Treatment had run for a median approximately twelve months, range 6 to 36, when response samples were taken.

Sequenced by immunoSEQ multiplex PCR; TCRdb stores in-frame clones only, minus some. The sample lists about 160,000 clones; roughly 80% were seen once. This CDR3 is built from 14 residues. Per the germline V gene, CDR1 is SEHNR and CDR2 is FQNEAQ (reference sequence). Trimming removed 4 bases from V and 7 bases from J, with 13 bases in between. J is TRBJ2-2 and V is TRBV7-9; D is undetermined. Source: PBMCs, taken after 12 months of ibrutinib treatment. This clonotype was obtained from a human donor with chronic lymphocytic leukemia. This CDR3 is CASSSTYSVGELFF. In DNA form, the CDR3 reads TGTGCCAGCAGCTCGACTTACAGCGTCGGGGAGCTGTTTTTT.